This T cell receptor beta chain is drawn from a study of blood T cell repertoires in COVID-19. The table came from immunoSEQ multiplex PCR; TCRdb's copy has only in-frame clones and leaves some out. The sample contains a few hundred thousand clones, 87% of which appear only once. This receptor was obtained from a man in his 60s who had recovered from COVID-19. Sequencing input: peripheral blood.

The CDR3 nucleotides are TGTGCCATCAGTTCGAAAGATGTAGGACAGGGAAATTCACCCCTCCACTTT. As protein: CAISSKDVGQGNSPLHF. The rearrangement joins TRBV10-3 to TRBJ1-6, with 8 bases lining up with TRBD1. Germline assignment: CDR1 ENHRY and CDR2 SYGVKD. The V and J ends lost 5 bases and 7 bases, in that order; junction bases with no gene match: 13. This CDR3 comprises 17 residues.